A selection of T cell receptor beta chains follows, all from one sample in a study of STAT5B mutations in CD4+ large granular lymphocyte leukemia. Sequencing was performed with immunoSEQ multiplex PCR; in TCRdb, only in-frame clones are kept and a portion is missing. The profile shows about 22,000 clones, 78% of them singletons. Sequencing was carried out using CD4+ T cells from blood buffy coats. The receptors derive from a human donor in good health. CDR3s include the opening cysteine and the closing phenylalanine or tryptophan. A D gene is named only where the DNA matches it firmly.

CDR3 protein | D gene | J gene | V gene
CASSLQGAGETQYF | TRBD1 | TRBJ2-5 | TRBV7-9
CASSFDGNQPQHF | . | TRBJ1-5 | TRBV5-6
CASSLNRAYEQYF | . | TRBJ2-7 | TRBV27
CASEYTPGQEAFF | . | TRBJ1-1 | TRBV5-1
CAWMGDSNNYGYTF | TRBD1 | TRBJ1-2 | TRBV30
CASSYFVGDYHSYNEQFF | TRBD2 | TRBJ2-1 | TRBV11-2
CASSYSGQTNEKLFF | TRBD1 | TRBJ1-4 | TRBV6-6
CASSEGPGGGLAEQFF | TRBD2 | TRBJ2-1 | TRBV25-1
CASSPASPETQYF | . | TRBJ2-5 | TRBV5-1
CASSLTPDSNYGYTF | . | TRBJ1-2 | TRBV28
CASSVVWGLGQGGTGELFF | . | TRBJ2-2 | TRBV19
CASSFGGWLKGTGELFF | TRBD2 | TRBJ2-2 | TRBV11-2
CASRRYRIRDRGGQPQHF | TRBD1 | TRBJ1-5 | TRBV2
CASSLAGKDQPQHF | . | TRBJ1-5 | TRBV5-4
CASSTQLWTVYNEQFF | . | TRBJ2-1 | TRBV28
CASSIGGTNYGYTF | . | TRBJ1-2 | TRBV19
CASRTGTSGTHTDTQYF | TRBD2 | TRBJ2-3 | TRBV2
CASTGLVPYEQYF | TRBD2 | . | TRBV2
CASSLGLAGSTDTQYF | TRBD2 | TRBJ2-3 | TRBV5-1
CASSPSEGLKETQYF | . | TRBJ2-5 | TRBV18
CATSRGPPTGGNNEQFF | TRBD1 | TRBJ2-1 | TRBV15
CASSVLSNYGYTF | . | TRBJ1-2 | TRBV9
CASSSRTGNTGELFF | TRBD1 | TRBJ2-2 | TRBV18
CASSIYYRLSNQPQHF | . | TRBJ1-5 | TRBV19
CAWSVRGGETQYF | . | TRBJ2-5 | TRBV30
CASSAAIYNEQFF | . | TRBJ2-1 | TRBV18
CASSEYVGVQTYGYTF | . | TRBJ1-2 | TRBV2
CASSRQGARGYGYTF | TRBD1 | TRBJ1-2 | TRBV28
CASSQYHEQFF | . | TRBJ2-1 | TRBV14
CASSARGLGNTIYF | TRBD1 | TRBJ1-3 | TRBV9
CARHWLAETDTQYF | TRBD2 | TRBJ2-3 | TRBV28
CASSTYDSYSNQPQHF | . | TRBJ1-5 | TRBV28